This T cell receptor (gamma chain) was sequenced in a study of gamma-delta chains in newborns, infants, children. The wider study: Microbial exposure reportedly drives polyclonal innate γδ T cell expansion after birth.

A single count supports this clone. TCRdb called clones anew from the reads with CATT. The sample comprises about 930 gamma-chain clones, approximately 60% of which are singletons, and around 55% rests with the top ten. This CDR3 has 12 residues. In germline, CDR1 is EGSNGY, CDR2 YDSYNSKV. The V and J ends lost 0 bases and 9 bases, in that order; junction bases with no gene match: 1. This receptor was identified in a child who was a newborn, infant or young child, either healthy, febrile or measles-vaccinated (not recorded which). Sequences were obtained from blood. The genes are TRGV2 and TRGJP2. TCRdb is silent on the J gene; assignment here came from matching the DNA to germline. The CDR3 DNA is TGTGCCACCTGGGACGGGAATTGGATCAAGACGTTT. It yields the protein CATWDGNWIKTF.